This T cell receptor beta chain derives from a study of T cells in placental villitis. Infectious villitis placentae numbered roughly 5, unmatched to other groups. General observations from the study: This bulk method cannot assign sequences to subsets or to mother or fetus.

Sequencing used immunoSEQ v4. Data came from immunoSEQ multiplex PCR; TCRdb stores just in-frame clones and leaves some out. This table holds roughly 3,400 clones, under 80% found once. The germline V gene encodes CDR1 SGHRS and CDR2 YFSETQ. V lost 6 bases, J lost 5 bases, and 10 bases stayed unmatched. The length of the CDR3 is 14 residues. To note about this clone: Antigen specificity is unknown.

This sequence originates from a human patient with infectious villitis; the placental T cells may come from both mother and fetus. The sequencing sample was made of placental tissue containing maternal and fetal cells. The chain combines TRBV5-1 with TRBJ2-5; 7 bases are a match to TRBD2. The CDR3 reads CASTSDGGFETQYF. The CDR3 region has the DNA TGCGCCAGCACATCCGACGGGGGGTTTGAGACCCAGTACTTC.